This record concerns one T cell receptor (beta chain) sequence. The assay was immunoSEQ multiplex PCR, and TCRdb's table has in-frame clones only and misses some. Seen here are over 95,000 clones, approximately 74% observed once, and the top ten hold approximately 2.8%. The ends lost 3 bases at V and 7 bases at J; junction bases unmatched: 6. Germline lookup yields CDR1 LGHNT and CDR2 FRNRAP. The CDR3 runs 15 residues. This record belongs to a study of radiotherapy plus CTLA-4 blockade in lung cancer. About the study: Overall, roughly 17% of patients showed an objective response, while 25% to 40% attained disease control.

V gene TRBV12-5 combines with J gene TRBJ2-1; 10 bases are shared with TRBD2. This clonotype originated in a human donor with non-small cell lung cancer who had a partial response to radiotherapy plus ipilimumab. Some clones in this sample may be carry-over from other donors' samples. The input for sequencing was peripheral blood, taken from a patient treated with radiotherapy plus ipilimumab. CDR3: CASGFASGGRNEQFF. CDR3 DNA sequence: TGTGCTAGTGGTTTTGCTAGCGGGGGACGGAATGAGCAGTTCTTC.